Shown below are 24 T cell receptor beta chains from a single sample sequenced in a study of HIV-infected patients and healthy controls. The repertoire came from unfractionated whole blood and reflected all unsorted peripheral T cells. About 500 ng RNA was reverse transcribed with alpha and beta constant-region primers. Alpha and beta chain libraries were made separately by chain-specific third strand synthesis with multiplexing indices. Using its own MiXCR run on the 5' RACE reads, TCRdb lists one record per CDR3 protein. The table records about 16,000 distinct CDR3 sequences, more than 7.5% of them present only once. Material: blood. The receptors shown here come from an adult in good health.

This clonotype was counted only a few times. V gene TRBV30 combines with J gene TRBJ1-2, with D tentatively TRBD1 (5 bases). CDR3 length: 16 amino acids. V gave up 8 bases and J gave up 8 bases, with 30 bases separating them. Germline CDR1 reads GTSNPN; CDR2 reads SVGIG (reference sequence). The DNA of the CDR3 is TGTGCCGTGTCAGGGTCCGCAGGAACCCCTTCCCGGGGCTACACCTTC. Its translation: CAVSGSAGTPSRGYTF.

There are many counts of this clonotype. The chain's CDR3 is CASSSILAEPNYGYTF. DNA of the CDR3: TGTGCCAGCAGCTCGATCCTCGCGGAGCCTAACTATGGCTACACCTTC. The chain joins TRBV13 to TRBJ1-2; no clear D. V lost 4 bases to trimming and J lost 0 bases, with 15 bases between them. Germline CDR1 is PRHDT and CDR2 is FYEKMQ (reference sequence). The CDR3 covers 16 residues.

This clonotype was recorded many times. The chain joins TRBV6-5 to TRBJ1-2; 7 nucleotides match TRBD1. The CDR3 has 13 amino acids. The ends lost 10 bases at V and 0 bases at J; junction bases unmatched: 5. Germline V gene lookup returns CDR1 MNHEY and CDR2 SVGAGI. CDR3 residues: CATGDSSNYGYTF. The CDR3, as DNA: TGTGCCACCGGGGACAGCTCTAACTATGGCTACACCTTC.

This clonotype was counted at least ten times. This sequence joins TRBV11-3 and TRBJ2-1, with 10 positions matching TRBD1. V lost 4 bases to trimming and J lost 0 bases; unmatched junction nucleotides: 3. The CDR3 covers 16 residues. Per germline, CDR1 SGHNT and CDR2 YENEEA. CDR3 nucleotides: TGTGCCAGCAGCTCAAGGACAGGGGGCTCCTACAATGAGCAGTTCTTC. It codes for CASSSRTGGSYNEQFF.

The table lists this clonotype with many counts. V usage is TRBV27 and J usage is TRBJ2-7; 8 nucleotides align to TRBD2. The CDR3 totals 16 residues. Germline CDR1 and CDR2: MNHEY and SMNVEV (reference sequence). The trim removed 3 bases at V and 1 base at J, leaving 8 bases unmatched. The CDR3 DNA reads TGTGCCAGCAGTTTGGAAGCGGGAGAGGTTTCCTACGAGCAGTACGTC. Translated, it gives CASSLEAGEVSYEQYV.

The chain links TRBV9 to TRBJ2-1; possible D gene TRBD2, 5 bases. The length of the CDR3 is 14 residues. Germline lookup yields CDR1 SGDLS and CDR2 YYNGEE. Trimming took off 2 bases at V and 8 bases at J, with 14 bases between the two ends. CDR3 sequence reads: CASSVAGYVHEQFF. The CDR3 DNA reads as TGTGCCAGCAGCGTGGCGGGCTATGTCCATGAGCAGTTCTTC. Together with reference TRBV9 and TRBJ2-1, the CDR3 gives the full variable domain: DSGVTQTPKHLITATGQRVTLRCSPRSGDLSVYWYQQSLDQGLQFLIQYYNGEERAKGNILERFSAQQFPDLHSELNLSSLELGDSALYFCASSVAGYVHEQFFGPGTRLTVL.

This clonotype has ten or more counts. The chain combines TRBV6-6 with TRBJ2-7, with 9 bases identical to TRBD2. In germline, CDR1 is MNHNY, CDR2 SVGAGI (reference sequence). CDR3 size: 15 residues. Trimming removed 5 bases from V and 6 bases from J; junction bases left unmatched: 11. The chain's CDR3 is CASSRRTSEEVEQYF. The CDR3 DNA sequence: TGTGCCAGCAGTCGCCGGACTAGCGAGGAGGTCGAGCAGTACTTC.

The V gene is TRBV20-1, the J gene TRBJ2-3; 14 bases line up with TRBD2. Trimming at V came to 8 bases and at J to 1 base, leaving 14 bases not matched to a gene. CDR1 DFQATT and CDR2 SNEGSKA come from the germline V gene (reference sequence). The length of the CDR3 is 18 residues. In DNA, the CDR3 is TGCAGTACCCAAGAGGGACTAGCGGGAGTTGTGGGCACAGATACGCAGTATTTT. It codes for CSTQEGLAGVVGTDTQYF.

This clonotype was seen at least ten times. This sequence joins TRBV7-3 and TRBJ2-3; 10 nucleotides align to TRBD1. The CDR3 spans 17 residues. The V gene's germline CDR1 is SGHTA and CDR2 FQGTGA. Trimming at V came to 5 bases and at J to 4 bases, leaving 12 bases not matched to a gene. CDR3 sequence reads: CASSPPTGTGVSDTQYF. The DNA for the CDR3 is TGTGCCAGCAGCCCGCCTACCGGGACAGGGGTTTCAGATACGCAGTATTTT.

V is TRBV20-1 and J is TRBJ2-5, with D possibly matching TRBD1 (5 bases). V was pared by 3 bases and J by 5 bases, with 10 bases between. This CDR3 has 12 residues. Germline values: CDR1 DFQATT, CDR2 SNEGSKA (reference sequence). The CDR3 DNA is TGCAGTGCTAGGGGGCCGCGGGAGACCCAGTACTTC. It encodes CSARGPRETQYF.

This clonotype showed up many times. This chain's CDR3 is CASRILRTEAFF. The CDR3, as DNA: TGTGCCAGCAGAATACTACGCACTGAAGCTTTCTTT. This chain connects TRBV6-6 to TRBJ1-1; D call uncertain. The V gene lost 6 bases and the J gene lost 4 bases, with 9 bases spanning the gap. CDR1 MNHNY and CDR2 SVGAGI come from the germline V gene (reference sequence). The CDR3 has 12 residues.

This clonotype was counted at least ten times. J is TRBJ2-1 and V is TRBV6-4; D is possibly TRBD2 (6 bases). Germline V gene sequence: CDR1 MRHNA, CDR2 SNTAGT. The CDR3 contains 13 residues. Trimming shortened V by 4 bases and J by 2 bases, and 6 bases separated the two germline ends. The CDR3 here is CASSGLAYNEQFF. For the CDR3, the DNA is TGTGCCAGCAGTGGACTAGCCTACAATGAGCAGTTCTTC.

In this sample, this clonotype is medium-sized. The gene calls are TRBV6-4 and TRBJ2-2; D possibly corresponds to TRBD2 (5 bases). CDR1 is MRHNA, CDR2 SNTAGT, per germline. Trimming stripped 5 bases from V and 1 base from J, with 5 bases between. CDR3 size: 13 residues. The CDR3 here is CASSSGNTGELFF. The CDR3 region has the DNA TGTGCCAGCAGTAGCGGGAACACCGGGGAGCTGTTTTTT.

This clonotype has a count of ten or more. The chain employs TRBV5-4 and TRBJ2-7; tentative D call: TRBD2 (6 bases). The V end was cut by 4 bases, the J end by 4 bases, with 12 bases between. Germline loops: CDR1 SGHNT, CDR2 YYREEE (reference sequence). This CDR3 has 13 residues. Here the CDR3 DNA reads TGTGCCAGCAGCCCGGGGGTCGGATACGAGCAGTACGTC. This gives the protein CASSPGVGYEQYV.

This clonotype was picked up many times. The chain has TRBV3-1 and TRBJ1-2; D possibly corresponds to TRBD1 (5 bases). The V end was cut by 0 bases, the J end by 2 bases, with 13 bases between. Germline V CDR1 and CDR2: LGHDT, YNNKEL (reference sequence). CDR3 length equals 16 residues. In nucleotides, the CDR3 is TGTGCCAGCAGCCAAGATTCCCGGGGGATCAACTATGGCTACACCTTC. Translation gives CASSQDSRGINYGYTF. Drawing the rest from reference TRBV3-1 and TRBJ1-2, the complete variable domain is DTAVSQTPKYLVTQMGNDKSIKCEQNLGHDTMYWYKQDSKKFLKIMFSYNNKELIINETVPNRFSPKSPDKAHLNLHINSLELGDSAVYFCASSQDSRGINYGYTFGSGTRLTVV.

V and J are TRBV2 and TRBJ2-1, with D possibly TRBD2 on 6 matching bases. The V end was cut by 5 bases, the J end by 10 bases, with 12 bases between. Germline V gene sequence: CDR1 SNHLY, CDR2 FYNNEI. The CDR3 loop spans 12 amino acids. The DNA for the CDR3 is TGTGCCAGCAGTAAGGACTATCCAGAGCAGTTCTTC. This encodes CASSKDYPEQFF.

This clonotype has at least ten counts. The chain uses TRBV20-1 and TRBJ2-3, with D tentatively TRBD2 (6 bases). This CDR3 region has 13 residues. The V gene lost 8 bases and the J gene lost 6 bases, with 18 bases spanning the gap. In germline, CDR1 is DFQATT, CDR2 SNEGSKA (reference sequence). As DNA, the CDR3 is TGCAGTTGTACTAGCATGTCTGGCGATACGCAGTATTTT. This translates into CSCTSMSGDTQYF.

This rearrangement joins TRBV5-1 to TRBJ1-1; D gene unclear. There are 13 residues in the CDR3. Germline CDR1 SGHRS, CDR2 YFSETQ. Trimming took 4 bases from V and 2 from J, leaving 9 bases between them. The CDR3 nucleotides read TGCGCCAGCAGCCAGGCGATTAACACTGAAGCTTTCTTT. Translating gives CASSQAINTEAFF.

This clonotype was detected ten times or more. The V call is TRBV5-1, the J call TRBJ2-7, with 11 bases lining up with TRBD2. CDR1 SGHRS and CDR2 YFSETQ come from the germline V gene. This CDR3 is built from 15 residues. Losses at the gene ends were 0 bases for V and 4 bases for J; bases not matched to a gene: 3. The CDR3 here is CASSLGGTSGYEQYV. In DNA form, the CDR3 reads TGCGCCAGCAGCTTGGGGGGGACTAGCGGATACGAGCAGTACGTC.

This clonotype is medium-sized by share. The chain links TRBV4-1 to TRBJ2-3; D uncertain. The V gene's germline CDR1 is MGHRA and CDR2 YSYEKL. CDR3 size: 14 residues. V shed 0 bases and J shed 2 bases, with 6 bases lying between them. The CDR3 region has the DNA TGCGCCAGCAGCCAAGACAGGAACACAGATACGCAGTATTTT. It yields the protein CASSQDRNTDTQYF.

Many counts were recorded for this clonotype. The chain is built from TRBV5-1 and TRBJ2-5, with D perhaps matching TRBD2 (6 bases). In germline, CDR1 is SGHRS, CDR2 YFSETQ. This CDR3 comprises 17 residues. Between the trimmed V and J ends, which lost 3 bases and 0 bases, there was a span of 18 bases. The CDR3 loop is CASSWKTGAEYQETQYF. As DNA, the CDR3 is TGCGCCAGCAGCTGGAAGACGGGAGCCGAGTACCAAGAGACCCAGTACTTC.

This clonotype was counted many times. The rearrangement uses TRBV7-9 and TRBJ2-7; D unclear. This CDR3 is built from 13 residues. From germline, CDR1 is SEHNR and CDR2 FQNEAQ (reference sequence). The V and J ends lost 1 base and 0 bases respectively, with 4 bases between them. The CDR3 coding sequence is TGTGCCAGCAGCTTAGGGTACTCCTACGAGCAGTACTTC. It encodes CASSLGYSYEQYF.

This clonotype is medium-sized. The chain combines TRBV4-1 with TRBJ1-5; D may be TRBD1 (6 bases). Germline V gives CDR1 MGHRA, CDR2 YSYEKL. The CDR3 loop spans 17 amino acids. V lost 3 bases and J 2 bases, leaving 17 bases between the germline ends. The CDR3 bases are TGCGCCAGCAGCCAGGGTACAGGGAGGGGTGGCAATCAGCCCCAGCATTTT. It codes for CASSQGTGRGGNQPQHF.

This clonotype was detected ten times or more. This chain uses TRBV24-1 with TRBJ1-5; TRBD1 matches at 12 bases. The CDR3 totals 19 residues. The V and J ends lost 2 bases and 6 bases, in that order; junction bases with no gene match: 13. Germline lookup yields CDR1 KGHDR and CDR2 SFDVKD. CDR3 sequence (DNA): TGTGCCACCAGTGATTCCAAACCGGGACAGGGGGCAGAGAGTCAGCCCCAGCATTTT. It yields the protein CATSDSKPGQGAESQPQHF.